Listed below are T cell receptor beta chains from one sample, sequenced in a study of cytomegalovirus exposure and HLA in healthy donors. The assay was immunoSEQ multiplex PCR, and TCRdb's table has in-frame clones only and misses some. The sample contains roughly 190,000 clones, 9.5% to 15% of which appear only once. The sample was PBMCs. All receptors derive from a man in his forties or fifties in good health and CMV-seropositive. CDR3s include the opening cysteine and the closing phenylalanine or tryptophan. The D gene is left open where the match is weak. Expanded clones get a size class; other rows say once, few or many, or leave the size out.

j_call v_call d_call clone_size cdr3_aa cdr3_nt
TRBJ2-2 TRBV11-3 - - CASSFGGNTGELFF TGTGCCAGCAGCTTCGGGGGGAACACCGGGGAGCTGTTTTTT
TRBJ2-5 TRBV6-1 - - CASRPNPPRETQYF TGTGCCAGCAGACCGAACCCCCCCAGAGAGACCCAGTACTTC
TRBJ2-5 TRBV19 TRBD2 - CASSTLRAGGPPETQYF TGTGCCAGTAGTACCTTGAGAGCGGGGGGGCCCCCAGAGACCCAGTACTTC
TRBJ1-2 TRBV9 - few CASSEYGTPETF TGTGCCAGCAGCGAATACGGGACTCCCGAAACCTTC
TRBJ1-3 TRBV20-1 - few CSARVANTIYF TGCAGTGCTAGAGTGGCAAACACCATATATTTT
TRBJ1-3 TRBV2 - - CASSPQALSGNTIYF TGTGCCAGCAGTCCACAGGCGCTCTCTGGAAACACCATATATTTT
TRBJ2-7 TRBV10-3 - few CAISEGQGPSYEQYF TGTGCCATCAGTGAAGGGCAGGGTCCCTCCTACGAGCAGTACTTC
TRBJ1-1 TRBV29-1 TRBD1 few CSVGPGQGTEAFF TGCAGCGTTGGGCCCGGACAGGGGACTGAAGCTTTCTTT
TRBJ2-4 TRBV6-6 TRBD1 - CASRDHRTGGWDIQYF TGTGCCAGCAGGGACCATAGGACAGGGGGTTGGGACATTCAGTACTTC
TRBJ2-2 TRBV6-4 - few CASSVGSSGTGELFF TGTGCCAGCAGTGTAGGGTCTTCAGGGACCGGGGAGCTGTTTTTT